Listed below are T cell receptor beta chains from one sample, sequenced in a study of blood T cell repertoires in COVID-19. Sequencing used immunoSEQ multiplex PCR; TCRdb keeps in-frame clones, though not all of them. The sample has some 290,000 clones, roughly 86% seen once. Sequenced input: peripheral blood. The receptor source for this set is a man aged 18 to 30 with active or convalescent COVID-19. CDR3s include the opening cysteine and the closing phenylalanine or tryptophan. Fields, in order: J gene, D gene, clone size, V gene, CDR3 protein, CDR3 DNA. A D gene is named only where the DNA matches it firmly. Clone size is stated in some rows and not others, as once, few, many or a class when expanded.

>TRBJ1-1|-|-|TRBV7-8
CASSLLEGMNTEAFF
TGTGCCAGCAGCCTACTTGAGGGAATGAACACTGAAGCTTTCTTT
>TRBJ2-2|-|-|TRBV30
CAWSVGLGRGVTGELFF
TGTGCCTGGAGTGTGGGGTTAGGGCGGGGAGTAACCGGGGAGCTGTTTTTT
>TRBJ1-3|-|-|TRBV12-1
CASSRKDPGGCGNTIYF
TGTGCCAGCAGTAGGAAGGACCCAGGGGGCTGTGGAAACACCATATATTTT
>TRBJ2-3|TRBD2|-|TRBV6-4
CASSDSSGSADTQYF
TGTGCCAGCAGTGACTCGAGCGGGAGCGCAGATACGCAGTATTTT
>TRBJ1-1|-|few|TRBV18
CASSPPGVANTEAFF
TGTGCCAGCTCACCTCCGGGTGTAGCGAACACTGAAGCTTTCTTT
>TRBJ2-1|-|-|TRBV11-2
CASAIEGLSSYNEQFF
TGTGCCAGCGCCATAGAGGGCCTGAGCTCCTACAATGAGCAGTTCTTC
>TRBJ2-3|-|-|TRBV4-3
CASSLSAAVRINVGDTQYF
TGCGCCAGCAGCCTCAGTGCGGCAGTTCGGATAAACGTAGGAGATACGCAGTATTTT
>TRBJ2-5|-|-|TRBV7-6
CASSPTLSDGETQYF
TGTGCCAGCAGCCCAACTCTGAGCGACGGGGAGACCCAGTACTTC
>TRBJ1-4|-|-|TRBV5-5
CASSLLGANEKLFF
TGTGCCAGCAGCCTCCTGGGAGCTAATGAAAAACTGTTTTTT
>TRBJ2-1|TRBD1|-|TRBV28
CASSSSGTGMRNEQFF
TGTGCCAGCAGTTCCTCCGGGACAGGGATGAGGAATGAGCAGTTCTTC
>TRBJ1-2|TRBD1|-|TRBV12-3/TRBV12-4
CASRLRDRGYTF
TGTGCCAGCAGACTCCGGGACAGGGGCTACACCTTC
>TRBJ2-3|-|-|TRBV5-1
CASSLDSRTDTQYF
TGCGCCAGCAGCTTGGACAGTCGCACAGATACGCAGTATTTT
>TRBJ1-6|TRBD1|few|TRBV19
CASSIGPRGPNNSPLHF
TGTGCCAGTAGTATAGGGCCCAGGGGGCCAAATAATTCACCCCTCCACTTT
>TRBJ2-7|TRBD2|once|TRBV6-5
CASSPPASGGEEQYF
TGTGCCAGCAGTCCACCGGCTAGCGGGGGGGAAGAGCAGTACTTC
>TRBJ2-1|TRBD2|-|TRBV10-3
CAIRGTSGVYNEQFF
TGTGCCATCAGGGGGACTAGCGGGGTCTACAATGAGCAGTTCTTC
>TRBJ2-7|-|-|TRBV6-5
CASRSRVPYEQYF
TGTGCCAGCAGGTCGCGTGTCCCCTACGAGCAGTACTTC
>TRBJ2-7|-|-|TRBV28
CASRLTYEQYF
TGTGCCAGCAGACTAACCTACGAGCAGTACTTC
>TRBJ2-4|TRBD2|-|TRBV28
CASRKGLAGAGGAKNIQYF
TGTGCCAGCCGAAAGGGACTAGCGGGAGCGGGGGGGGCCAAAAACATTCAGTACTTC
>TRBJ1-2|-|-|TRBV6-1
CASSEGTDYRYTF
TGTGCCAGCAGTGAGGGGACTGACTACCGCTACACCTTC
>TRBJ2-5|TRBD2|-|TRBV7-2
CASSLVRAGEETQYF
TGTGCCAGCAGCTTAGTCCGAGCGGGAGAGGAGACCCAGTACTTC
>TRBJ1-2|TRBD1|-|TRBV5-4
CASGTGVGYTF
TGTGCCAGCGGGACAGGGGTCGGCTACACCTTC
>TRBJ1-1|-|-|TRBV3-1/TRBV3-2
CASSQDSGGAQGFF
TGTGCCAGCAGCCAAGATTCGGGAGGGGCCCAGGGATTCTTT
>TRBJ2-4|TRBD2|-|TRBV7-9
CASTSGAKNIQYF
TGTGCCAGTACTAGCGGAGCCAAAAACATTCAGTACTTC
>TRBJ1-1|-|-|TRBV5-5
CASSKLQGGTEAFF
TGTGCCAGCAGCAAGCTGCAGGGAGGGACTGAAGCTTTCTTT
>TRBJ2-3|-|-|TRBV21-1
CASRNPRTGSTDTQYF
TGTGCCAGCCGAAACCCCAGGACAGGTAGCACAGATACGCAGTATTTT
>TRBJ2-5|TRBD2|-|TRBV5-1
CASTRGGLETQYF
TGCGCCAGCACGCGGGGGGGCCTGGAGACCCAGTACTTC
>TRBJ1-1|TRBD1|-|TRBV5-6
CASSHDRATEAFF
TGTGCCAGCAGCCACGACAGGGCCACTGAAGCTTTCTTT
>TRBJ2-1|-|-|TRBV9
CASSGGGSSYNEQFF
TGTGCCAGCAGCGGGGGAGGAAGCTCCTACAATGAGCAGTTCTTC
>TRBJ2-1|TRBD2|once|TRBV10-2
CASSASGSSYNEQFF
TGCGCCAGCAGTGCTAGCGGGAGCTCCTACAATGAGCAGTTCTTC
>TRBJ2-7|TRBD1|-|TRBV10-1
CASLTGDTYEQYF
TGCGCCAGCTTAACAGGGGACACCTACGAGCAGTACTTC
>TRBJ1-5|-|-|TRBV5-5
CASSLPGGSNQPQHF
TGTGCCAGCAGCTTGCCAGGAGGTAGCAATCAGCCCCAGCATTTT
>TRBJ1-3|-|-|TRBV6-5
CASSLQKGSGNTIYF
TGTGCCAGCAGCCTACAGAAAGGCTCTGGAAACACCATATATTTT
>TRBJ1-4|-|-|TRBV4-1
CASAQGEDLLGGNEKLFF
TGCGCCAGCGCCCAAGGGGAGGACCTCTTGGGGGGTAATGAAAAACTGTTTTTT
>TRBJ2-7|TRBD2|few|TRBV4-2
CASSQEASGSPSYEQYF
TGTGCCAGCAGCCAAGAGGCTAGCGGGAGTCCGTCCTACGAGCAGTACTTC
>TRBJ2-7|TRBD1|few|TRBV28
CASRSTGTALYEQYF
TGTGCCAGCAGATCGACCGGGACAGCGCTGTACGAGCAGTACTTC
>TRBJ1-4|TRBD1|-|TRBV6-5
CASGRGPYNEKLFF
TGTGCCAGCGGCAGGGGGCCTTATAATGAAAAACTGTTTTTT
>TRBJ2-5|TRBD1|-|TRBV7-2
CASSPQERQGARQETQYF
TGTGCCAGCAGCCCCCAGGAACGGCAGGGGGCTCGTCAAGAGACCCAGTACTTC
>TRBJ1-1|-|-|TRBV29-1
CSGDSPEAFF
TGCAGCGGAGACAGCCCTGAAGCTTTCTTT
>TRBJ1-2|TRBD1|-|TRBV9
CASSTPGTGHGYTF
TGTGCCAGCAGCACCCCCGGGACAGGGCATGGCTACACCTTC
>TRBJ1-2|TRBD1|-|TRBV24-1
CATRGTGGHGYTF
TGTGCCACCCGAGGGACAGGCGGGCACGGCTACACCTTC
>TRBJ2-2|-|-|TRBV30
CAYNRAFQLVRNTGELFF
TGTGCCTACAACAGGGCTTTTCAGTTAGTGCGAAACACCGGGGAGCTGTTTTTT
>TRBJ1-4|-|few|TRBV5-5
CASSFGRTQLEKLFF
TGTGCCAGCAGCTTCGGTCGGACACAACTCGAAAAACTGTTTTTT
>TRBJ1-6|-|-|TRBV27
CASSSISNSPLHF
TGTGCCAGCAGTTCGATCAGTAATTCACCCCTCCACTTT
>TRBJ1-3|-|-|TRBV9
CASSVGQGNTIYF
TGTGCCAGCAGCGTGGGACAAGGAAACACCATATATTTT
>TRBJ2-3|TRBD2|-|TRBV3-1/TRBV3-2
CASSSGLAGVGDTQYF
TGTGCCAGCAGCTCGGGACTAGCGGGAGTAGGGGATACGCAGTATTTT
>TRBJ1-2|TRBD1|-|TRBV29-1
CSVRSDRAYGYTF
TGCAGCGTACGAAGCGACAGGGCCTATGGCTACACCTTC
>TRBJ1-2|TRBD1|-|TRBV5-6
CASSSTGVPPYGYTF
TGTGCCAGCAGCTCCACAGGGGTCCCCCCCTATGGCTACACCTTC
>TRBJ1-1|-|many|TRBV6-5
CASRLDTSYTEAFF
TGTGCCAGCAGACTGGACACTTCCTACACTGAAGCTTTCTTT
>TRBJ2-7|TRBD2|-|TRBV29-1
CSVGGGRDTYEQYF
TGCAGCGTTGGCGGGGGGAGGGACACCTACGAGCAGTACTTC
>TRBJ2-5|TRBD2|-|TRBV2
CASLTSGFQETQYF
TGTGCCAGCTTAACTAGCGGGTTCCAAGAGACCCAGTACTTC
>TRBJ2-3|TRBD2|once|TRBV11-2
CASRQLPGLAATDTQYF
TGTGCCAGCAGACAACTCCCGGGACTAGCGGCCACAGATACGCAGTATTTT
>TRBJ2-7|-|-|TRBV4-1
CASSQGGGEPTYEQYF
TGCGCCAGCAGCCAGGGTGGCGGTGAGCCTACCTACGAGCAGTACTTC
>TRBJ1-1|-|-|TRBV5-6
CASSLLTITEAFF
TGTGCCAGCAGCTTGTTAACTATCACTGAAGCTTTCTTT
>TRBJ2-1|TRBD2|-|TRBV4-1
CASSQFLAGGLNEQFF
TGCGCCAGCAGCCAGTTCCTAGCGGGAGGTCTGAATGAGCAGTTCTTC
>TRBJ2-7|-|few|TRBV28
CATAPGRVSSYEQYF
TGTGCCACGGCTCCCGGGCGGGTGAGCTCCTACGAGCAGTACTTC
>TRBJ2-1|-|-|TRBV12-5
CASGLQGSSYNEQFF
TGTGCTAGTGGTTTGCAGGGGAGCTCCTACAATGAGCAGTTCTTC
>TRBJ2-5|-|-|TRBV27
CASRPRWGPGPQETQYF
TGTGCCAGCAGGCCGAGATGGGGTCCAGGGCCCCAAGAGACCCAGTACTTC
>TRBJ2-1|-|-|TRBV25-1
CASSETTYNEQFF
TGTGCCAGCAGTGAAACCACTTACAATGAGCAGTTCTTC
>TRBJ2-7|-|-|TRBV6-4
CASSDPPNSEQYF
TGTGCCAGCAGTGACCCTCCAAACTCGGAGCAGTACTTC
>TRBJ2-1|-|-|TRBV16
CASSLSGGSWNEQFF
TGTGCCAGCAGCCTCTCGGGGGGCTCATGGAATGAGCAGTTCTTC